The 5 T cell receptor beta chains below were found in one sample sequenced in a study of blood T cell repertoires in COVID-19. The method was immunoSEQ multiplex PCR; TCRdb's version includes in-frame clones alone and lacks a portion of them. The table shows some 240,000 clones, with around 81% occurring only once. Sequences were obtained from PBMCs or T cells enriched from blood (not recorded which). These receptors all come from a man over 45 who had recovered from COVID-19.

The rearrangement links TRBV6-2 or TRBV6-3 to TRBJ2-7; perhaps TRBD1 as D (5 bases). This CDR3 comprises 13 residues. V was clipped by 2 bases and J by 4 bases, with 9 bases between them. Per the germline V gene, CDR1 is MNHEY and CDR2 is SVGEGT. The CDR3 loop reads CASSYLPGYEQYF. The CDR3 coding sequence is TGTGCCAGCAGTTACCTCCCAGGGTACGAGCAGTACTTC.

The chain joins TRBV7-8 to TRBJ1-6; the D is unclear. CDR1 is SGHVS, CDR2 FQNEAQ, per germline. This CDR3 has 17 amino acids. Trimming took off 5 bases at V and 0 bases at J, with 14 bases between the two ends. The CDR3 protein is CASSARSGSSYNSPLHF. The CDR3 DNA reads TGTGCCAGCAGCGCCCGTTCGGGGAGCTCCTATAATTCACCCCTCCACTTT.

The table lists this clone with a count of one. The V and J genes are TRBV7-9 and TRBJ1-4; D remains unclear. The V end was cut by 5 bases, the J end by 0 bases, with 10 bases between. The CDR3 totals 15 residues. In germline, CDR1 is SEHNR, CDR2 FQNEAQ (reference sequence). The CDR3 protein is CASSVTIATNEKLFF. The CDR3 nucleotides read TGTGCCAGCAGCGTCACTATCGCAACTAATGAAAAACTGTTTTTT. Drawing the rest from reference TRBV7-9 and TRBJ1-4, the complete variable domain is DTGVSQNPRHKITKRGQNVTFRCDPISEHNRLYWYRQTLGQGPEFLTYFQNEAQLEKSRLLSDRFSAERPKGSFSTLEIQRTEQGDSAMYLCASSVTIATNEKLFFGSGTQLSVL.

Points on this clone: At the DNA level, this CDR3 is encoded by other sequences in the same sample as well. The chain joins TRBV5-1 to TRBJ1-1, with TRBD1 as a possible D gene (5 bases). Germline values: CDR1 SGHRS, CDR2 YFSETQ. This CDR3 is 14 amino acids long. The V end was cut by 2 bases, the J end by 1 base, with 9 bases between. CDR3 sequence reads: CASSFGQGNTEAFF. As DNA, the CDR3 is TGCGCCAGCAGCTTTGGGCAGGGGAACACTGAAGCTTTCTTT.

This rearrangement joins TRBV11-2 to TRBJ1-1, with a weak D call TRBD1 (5 bases). The CDR3 contains 14 residues. V gave up 4 bases and J gave up 4 bases, with 13 bases separating them. Germline CDR1 SGHAT, CDR2 FQNNGV. The CDR3: CASSWQGGGTEAFF. Written as DNA, the CDR3 is TGTGCCAGCAGCTGGCAGGGCGGTGGCACTGAAGCTTTCTTT.